The 9 T cell receptor beta chains below all came from one sample that was sequenced in a study of regulatory T cells in long-lasting Graves disease. Libraries of TCR beta came from iRepertoire HTBI primers plus Arm-PCR of CDR3 regions. Using its own MiXCR run on the multiplex PCR reads, TCRdb lists one record per CDR3 protein. This table holds roughly 500,000 distinct CDR3 sequences, roughly 22% found once. The time point here: persistent/refractory GD, antithyroid drugs over 5 years with positive TRAb. RNA from PBMCs was the source of the TCR library. The sample here was peripheral blood mononuclear cells (PBMCs), taken when the disease was refractory, from a patient treated with antithyroid drugs. The origin of the receptors is a female donor with Graves disease.

CDR3: CASSLVGRNSPLHF. CDR3 coding DNA: TGTGCCAGCAGCTTAGTGGGGCGAAATTCACCCCTCCACTTT. The chain couples TRBV7-2 to TRBJ1-6; tentatively, D is TRBD1 (5 bases). This CDR3 spans 14 amino acids. V was clipped by 1 base and J by 7 bases, with 8 bases between them. Germline assignment: CDR1 SGHTA and CDR2 FQGNSA.

This clonotype appeared many times. The genes are TRBV6-1 and TRBJ1-4, with D hard to call. From germline, CDR1 is MNHNS and CDR2 SASEGT. Trimming took 7 bases from V and 7 from J, leaving 7 bases between them. The CDR3 extends over 11 amino acids. Written as DNA, the CDR3 is TGTGCCAGCAAAGAAGGTGAAAAACTGTTTTTT. Its protein product is CASKEGEKLFF.

This clonotype was seen repeatedly, ten times or more. V and J are TRBV28 and TRBJ1-1, with D unresolved. Germline-derived CDR1 and CDR2 are MDHEN and SYDVKM. Trimming shortened V by 6 bases and J by 9 bases, and 11 bases separated the two germline ends. The CDR3 contains 11 residues. The CDR3 bases are TGTGCCAGCAGACGACTGGATAAAGCTTTCTTT. Its translation: CASRRLDKAFF.

The rearrangement links TRBV30 to TRBJ1-2; TRBD1 matches 10 bases. Germline V CDR1 and CDR2: GTSNPN, SVGIG (reference sequence). The junction had 3 bases not matched to a gene; V was cut back by 8 bases and J by 3 bases. This CDR3 has 12 residues. In nucleotides, the CDR3 is TGTGCCCTCGGACAGGGGGACTATGGCTACACCTTC. This sequence encodes CALGQGDYGYTF.

This clonotype was observed a handful of times. The genes are TRBV18 and TRBJ1-2; D unresolved. The germline gives CDR1 KGHSH, CDR2 LQKENI. V was trimmed by 3 bases and J by 3 bases, leaving 14 bases between them. The CDR3 consists of 15 residues. The chain's CDR3 is CASSPSAPYDYGYTF. The CDR3, as DNA: TGTGCCAGCTCACCGAGTGCCCCATATGACTATGGCTACACCTTC.

Regarding this clonotype: An end of the junction does not agree with germline; a read error may underlie this. The chain joins TRBV6-1 to TRBJ2-7; 12 bases line up with TRBD2. The CDR3 is 16 amino acids. Germline CDR1 is MNHNS and CDR2 is SASEGT. CDR3 region: CASSGLRLAGAYGQYF. DNA for the CDR3: TGTGCCAGCAGTGGACTCAGACTAGCGGGGGCCTACGGGCAGTACTTC.

This clonotype was observed a handful of times. V gene TRBV7-9 combines with J gene TRBJ1-3; TRBD1 aligns across 7 bases. V gave up 5 bases and J gave up 4 bases; unmatched junction bases: 11. Germline CDR1 and CDR2: SEHNR and FQNEAQ (reference sequence). The CDR3 runs to 16 residues. The CDR3, as DNA: TGTGCCAGCAGCCGAGCCGACAGGGTAACAGGAAACACCATATATTTT. It specifies CASSRADRVTGNTIYF.

This clonotype was seen once. J is TRBJ2-7 and V is TRBV20-1; 15 positions match TRBD2. There are 17 residues in the CDR3. After removal of 5 bases from V and 2 bases from J, the junction contained 10 bases not matched to a gene. Germline V gene sequence: CDR1 DFQATT, CDR2 SNEGSKA (reference sequence). CDR3 in DNA: TGCAGTGCTTCTAGAGAGGGACTAGCGGGAGGCGCCTACGAGCAGTACTTC. This encodes CSASREGLAGGAYEQYF.

This clonotype was counted a single time. The chain couples TRBV27 to TRBJ2-1; the match to TRBD2 covers 11 bases. Germline V lookup: CDR1 MNHEY, CDR2 SMNVEV (reference sequence). The J segment lost 8 bases and the V segment lost 6 bases, leaving 3 bases of the junction unmatched. The CDR3 extends over 13 amino acids. CDR3 sequence reads: CASRTSGVYEQFF. CDR3 nucleotide sequence: TGTGCCAGCAGGACTAGCGGGGTATATGAGCAGTTCTTC.